The 8 T cell receptor beta chains below come from one sample, sequenced in a study of regulatory T cells in long-lasting Graves disease. Regarding time point: persistent/refractory GD, antithyroid drugs over 5 years with positive TRAb. Isolated PBMC RNA provided the starting material for the TCR library. To make TCR beta libraries, researchers used iRepertoire HTBI primers and Arm-PCR of CDR3 regions. TCRdb analysed the multiplex PCR reads with MiXCR anew, one entry per CDR3 protein. Here the sample spans about 470,000 distinct CDR3 sequences, approximately 21% being singletons. The sample consisted of peripheral blood mononuclear cells (PBMCs), taken when the disease was refractory, from a patient treated with antithyroid drugs. Every receptor here comes from a female donor with Graves disease.

Ten or more counts support this clonotype. V and J are TRBV7-8 and TRBJ1-1, with TRBD1 matching over 8 bases. Germline CDR1 and CDR2: SGHVS and FQNEAQ. This CDR3 region has 15 residues. J was trimmed by 0 bases and V by 2 bases; bases with no gene match: 2. The CDR3 region has the DNA TGTGCCAGCAGCTTACAGGGGGCCTTGAACACTGAAGCTTTCTTT. Protein product: CASSLQGALNTEAFF.

This clonotype was seen at least ten times. The V gene is TRBV12-3 or TRBV12-4, the J gene TRBJ2-5; tentative D call: TRBD2 (5 bases). Trimming cost V 3 bases and J 5 bases, with 13 bases left between them. The CDR3 contains 14 residues. For the CDR3, the DNA is TGTGCCAGCAGTTTGGAGGATCGTAAGGAGACCCAGTACTTC. This translates into CASSLEDRKETQYF.

This clonotype was counted at least ten times. The chain recombines TRBV24-1 with TRBJ2-5, with a weak D call TRBD1 (5 bases). The germline V and J ends were trimmed by 3 bases and 3 bases, with 13 bases remaining between them. The CDR3 is 15 residues long. Germline CDR1 is KGHDR and CDR2 is SFDVKD. Here the CDR3 reads CATSDHAGQEETQYF. The CDR3, as DNA: TGTGCCACCAGTGATCATGCAGGGCAGGAAGAGACCCAGTACTTC.

Many counts were recorded for this clonotype. The genes are TRBV12-3 or TRBV12-4 and TRBJ2-2; unclear D gene. V was clipped by 7 bases and J by 2 bases, with 11 bases between them. The length of the CDR3 is 14 residues. As DNA, the CDR3 is TGTGCCAGCACCCCGACTCCAAACACCGGGGAGCTGTTTTTT. Residues: CASTPTPNTGELFF.

As DNA, the CDR3 is TGCAGCGTTGGGAGGCAGGAAGAAGCTGGGGAGCTGTTTTTT. This gives the protein CSVGRQEEAGELFF. The gene calls are TRBV29-1 and TRBJ2-2, with TRBD2 as a possible D gene (5 bases). The CDR3 has 14 residues. V shed 4 bases and J shed 8 bases, with 17 bases lying between them. Germline V gene sequence: CDR1 SQVTM, CDR2 ANQGSEA.

This clonotype was detected a few times. The chain joins TRBV30 to TRBJ1-6; D gene ambiguous. The CDR3 length is 13 residues. The V gene's germline CDR1 is GTSNPN and CDR2 SVGIG (reference sequence). Between the trimmed V and J ends, which lost 8 bases and 7 bases, there was a span of 15 bases. The CDR3 nucleotides are TGTGCCCGGCAGACGGGCGGGAATTCACCCCTCCACTTT. It encodes CARQTGGNSPLHF.

V gene TRBV29-1 combines with J gene TRBJ2-7; D is perhaps TRBD1 (6 bases). This CDR3 region has 15 residues. Deletions cut 6 bases from V and 0 bases from J, with 18 bases between. The V gene's germline CDR1 is SQVTM and CDR2 ANQGSEA. CDR3 nucleotide sequence: TGCAGCGTCGAGGCGCAGGGGTCCACCTCCTACGAGCAGTACTTC. The encoded protein is CSVEAQGSTSYEQYF.

This clonotype was observed a handful of times. This chain joins TRBV6-2 or TRBV6-3 and TRBJ1-4; 8 bases align to TRBD1. The CDR3 runs to 18 residues. The V segment lost 2 bases and the J segment 0 bases; nucleotides outside the gene matches: 8. CDR1 and CDR2 from the germline V gene are MNHEY and SVGEGT. CDR3 in amino acids: CASSYETGDIATNEKLFF. CDR3 coding DNA: TGTGCCAGCAGTTACGAGACAGGGGATATTGCAACTAATGAAAAACTGTTTTTT.